These 19 T cell receptor beta chains came from one sample sequenced in a study of vaccination and CD4 T cells after COVID-19 (dated by TCRdb to between 2021 and 2024). According to the study, the label for this sample's treatment or condition signals: approximately nine-day PBMC culture with coronavirus spike peptide pools or control peptides (ViraFEST assay). No antigen has been assigned to these receptors. The library was made by PCR. Sequencing used an Illumina iSeq 100. At the Johns Hopkins FTIC core, DNA from the cultured CD4+ T cells underwent TCR sequencing with the Oncomine TCR Beta short-read assay. The public reads were reanalyzed by TCRdb: fastp trimming at Q25, MiXCR alignment, in-frame beta chains only. Every entry covers one CDR3 protein and lists the most common genes and DNA from its rows. Within this sample are 3,000 to 4,000 distinct CDR3 sequences, with roughly 30% of them counted one time only. Approximately 30% of the sample comes from the top ten.

Sequencing used CD4+ T cells from blood, cultured in vitro. These receptors were collected from a human donor who had recovered from COVID-19.

This clonotype rates as large (0.1 to 1%). This chain uses TRBV11-2 with TRBJ2-7; possibly TRBD1 for D (5 bases). Trimming stripped 1 base from V and 4 bases from J, with 17 bases between. The CDR3 totals 16 residues. The V gene's germline CDR1 is SGHAT and CDR2 FQNNGV. In nucleotides, the CDR3 is TGTGCCAGCAGCTTAGGGTTGGGCGCAGGGATTTACGAGCAGTACTTC. It yields the protein CASSLGLGAGIYEQYF.

This chain connects TRBV11-2 to TRBJ1-1; a weak D match, TRBD1 (6 bases). Between the trimmed V and J ends, which lost 3 bases and 5 bases, there was a span of 13 bases. CDR1 and CDR2 from the germline V gene are SGHAT and FQNNGV. The CDR3 spans 14 residues. CDR3 in DNA: TGTGCCAGCAGCTTGCACAGGGATGTAACTGAAGCTTTCTTT. Protein: CASSLHRDVTEAFF.

This chain connects TRBV20-1 to TRBJ1-1; D is undetermined. Trimming left V 5 bases short and J 2 bases short, with 15 bases between. Germline V gives CDR1 DFQATT, CDR2 SNEGSKA (reference sequence). The CDR3 spans 14 residues. CDR3 loop: CSASPFGLNTEAFF. The CDR3 nucleotides are TGCAGTGCTTCCCCTTTTGGGCTTAACACTGAAGCTTTCTTT.

This clonotype is medium-sized by share. The chain employs TRBV7-9 and TRBJ1-1, with D uncertain. Trimming left V 5 bases short and J 1 base short, with 11 bases between. The CDR3 runs 14 residues. The germline gives CDR1 SEHNR, CDR2 FQNEAQ (reference sequence). DNA of the CDR3: TGTGCCAGCAGCCCCCCACAGAGGAACACTGAAGCTTTCTTT. Protein sequence: CASSPPQRNTEAFF.

The J gene is TRBJ2-5, the V gene TRBV20-1; 9 positions match TRBD2. J gave up 2 bases and V 5 bases, and 6 bases lay outside the gene matches. Per the germline V gene, CDR1 is DFQATT and CDR2 is SNEGSKA (reference sequence). This CDR3 comprises 14 residues. CDR3 in amino acids: CSAPRAGGQETQYF. The CDR3, as DNA: TGCAGTGCTCCGAGGGCGGGGGGGCAAGAGACCCAGTACTTC.

The rearrangement uses TRBV19 and TRBJ1-5, with a possible D match to TRBD1 (5 bases). Germline V gene data show CDR1 as LNHDA and CDR2 as SQIVND (reference sequence). CDR3 size: 15 residues. V was shortened by 5 bases and J by 5 bases, with 16 bases between the two germline ends. CDR3 amino acids: CASSGGGSGYQPQHF. The CDR3 region has the DNA TGTGCCAGTAGTGGGGGGGGGAGCGGATATCAGCCCCAGCATTTT.

This clonotype was seen a few times. The genes are TRBV25-1 and TRBJ1-2; 8 positions agree with TRBD1. The germline V gene has CDR1 MGHDK and CDR2 SYGVNS. V lost 5 bases to trimming and J lost 8 bases; unmatched junction nucleotides: 10. The CDR3 has 14 amino acids. DNA of the CDR3: TGTGCCAGCAGTCCCCCAGGGGGCTCAGGGGGCTACACCTTC. It is translated as CASSPPGGSGGYTF.

Notes on this clonotype: An end of the junction differs from the germline gene, which may be a read error. The gene calls are TRBV12-3 or TRBV12-4 and TRBJ1-2; 7 nucleotides agree with TRBD1. The CDR3 loop spans 12 amino acids. The CDR3 here is CASSRGQGVWAF. The CDR3 bases are TGTGCCAGCAGTCGCGGGCAGGGGGTGTGGGCCTTC.

V usage is TRBV18 and J usage is TRBJ1-1, with TRBD1 identical over 7 bases. V shed 3 bases and J 0 bases; nucleotides not matched to a gene: 4. Per germline, CDR1 KGHSH and CDR2 LQKENI. The CDR3 totals 15 residues. The CDR3 DNA sequence: TGTGCCAGCTCACCGGGACAGAAATTGAACACTGAAGCTTTCTTT. It translates to CASSPGQKLNTEAFF.

The sample holds a few counts of this clonotype. The chain links TRBV7-6 to TRBJ1-5, with D possibly being TRBD1 (6 bases). Trimming took off 0 bases at V and 8 bases at J, with 14 bases between the two ends. Looked up from germline, CDR1 is SGHVS and CDR2 is FNYEAQ. This CDR3 region has 15 residues. CDR3: CASSLAPGQEEPQHF. As DNA, the CDR3 is TGTGCCAGCAGCTTAGCCCCGGGACAAGAGGAGCCCCAGCATTTT.

This clonotype was found a few times. The J gene is TRBJ1-1, the V gene TRBV20-1; D remains unclear. With 3 bases removed from V and 4 bases from J, the gap between germline ends came to 15 bases. Germline-derived CDR1 and CDR2 are DFQATT and SNEGSKA (reference sequence). This CDR3 is 14 amino acids long. In DNA, the CDR3 is TGCAGTGCTAGGGTAAGCGGTTCGGGCACTGAAGCTTTCTTT. It yields the protein CSARVSGSGTEAFF.

The J gene is TRBJ2-7, the V gene TRBV2; unclear D gene. This CDR3 is built from 12 residues. V was pared by 5 bases and J by 4 bases, with 9 bases between. Germline assignment: CDR1 SNHLY and CDR2 FYNNEI. This chain's CDR3 is CASSWGPYEQYF. The CDR3 nucleotides are TGTGCCAGCAGTTGGGGTCCTTACGAGCAGTACTTC.

In its sample, this clonotype is medium-sized (0.01 to 0.1%). V and J are TRBV19 and TRBJ1-1; 7 bases line up with TRBD1. The CDR3 totals 13 residues. Germline V gives CDR1 LNHDA, CDR2 SQIVND (reference sequence). V was clipped by 6 bases and J by 6 bases; unmatched bases: 7. The CDR3 is CASRLTGRAEAFF. In DNA form, the CDR3 reads TGTGCCAGTAGGTTGACAGGGCGAGCTGAAGCTTTCTTT. The variable domain in full, completed from reference TRBV19 and TRBJ1-1, reads DGGITQSPKYLFRKEGQNVTLSCEQNLNHDAMYWYRQDPGQGLRLIYYSQIVNDFQKGDIAEGYSVSREKKESFPLTVTSAQKNPTAFYLCASRLTGRAEAFFGQGTRLTVV.

This rearrangement joins TRBV7-3 to TRBJ2-3; 7 bases line up with TRBD2. Germline V CDR1 and CDR2: SGHTA, FQGTGA. This CDR3 has 15 residues. The junction had 11 bases not matched to a gene; V was cut back by 7 bases and J by 4 bases. As DNA, the CDR3 is TGTGCCAGCACCATACCGCGGGGGACCTCAGATACGCAGTATTTT. Amino acids: CASTIPRGTSDTQYF.

This clonotype was observed a handful of times. This rearrangement joins TRBV12-3 or TRBV12-4 to TRBJ1-4; TRBD1 agrees at 10 bases. The CDR3 has 14 amino acids. Germline trimming cut 6 bases from V and 8 bases from J; bases unmatched to any gene: 6. This chain's CDR3 is CASSPGQGNEKLFF. CDR3 nucleotides: TGTGCCAGCAGCCCGGGACAGGGGAACGAAAAACTGTTTTTT.

This clonotype is termed medium-sized. J is TRBJ1-2 and V is TRBV5-4; maybe TRBD1 (6 bases). Germline V gene sequence: CDR1 SGHNT, CDR2 YYREEE (reference sequence). The CDR3 consists of 15 residues. V was shortened by 0 bases and J by 4 bases, with 13 bases between the two germline ends. The CDR3 is CASSLADSPFYGYTF. In nucleotides, the CDR3 is TGTGCCAGCAGCTTGGCGGACAGCCCGTTCTATGGCTACACCTTC. The full variable domain, its missing parts supplied by reference TRBV5-4 and TRBJ1-2, is ETGVTQSPTHLIKTRGQQVTLRCSSQSGHNTVSWYQQALGQGPQFIFQYYREEENGRGNFPPRFSGLQFPNYSSELNVNALELDDSALYLCASSLADSPFYGYTFGSGTRLTVV.

This clonotype appeared a few times. The chain employs TRBV18 and TRBJ1-2; 8 nucleotides align to TRBD1. Germline V gene sequence: CDR1 KGHSH, CDR2 LQKENI. The CDR3 extends over 15 amino acids. V shed 0 bases, J shed 7 bases, and the junction held 7 bases outside the gene matches. CDR3 coding DNA: TGTGCCAGCTCACCACCGATGACAGGGGTTGGTGGCTACACCTTC. It codes for CASSPPMTGVGGYTF. Full variable domain (rest looked up from reference TRBV18 and TRBJ1-2): NAGVMQNPRHLVRRRGQEARLRCSPMKGHSHVYWYRQLPEEGLKFMVYLQKENIIDESGMPKERFSAEFPKEGPSILRIQQVVRGDSAAYFCASSPPMTGVGGYTFGSGTRLTVV.

V is TRBV6-1 and J is TRBJ2-3; D is possibly TRBD2 (6 bases). Germline CDR1 is MNHNS and CDR2 is SASEGT. Trimming pared 6 bases from V and 1 base from J, leaving 11 bases between. The CDR3 consists of 14 residues. The CDR3 DNA is TGTGCCAGCAGGGTGGGAGGCCGCACAGATACGCAGTATTTT. Translating it yields CASRVGGRTDTQYF.

The rearrangement uses TRBV2 and TRBJ1-6, with 8 positions matching TRBD1. Germline CDR1 and CDR2: SNHLY and FYNNEI. J was trimmed by 6 bases and V by 5 bases; bases with no gene match: 12. This CDR3 is 17 amino acids long. CDR3 protein: CASSRTLQGEGNSPLHF. The CDR3 nucleotides are TGTGCCAGCAGTAGGACTTTACAGGGGGAGGGTAATTCACCCCTCCACTTT. The entire variable domain, with the rest obtained from reference TRBV2 and TRBJ1-6, is as follows: EPEVTQTPSHQVTQMGQEVILRCVPISNHLYFYWYRQILGQKVEFLVSFYNNEISEKSEIFDDQFSVERPDGSNFTLKIRSTKLEDSAMYFCASSRTLQGEGNSPLHFGNGTRLTVT.